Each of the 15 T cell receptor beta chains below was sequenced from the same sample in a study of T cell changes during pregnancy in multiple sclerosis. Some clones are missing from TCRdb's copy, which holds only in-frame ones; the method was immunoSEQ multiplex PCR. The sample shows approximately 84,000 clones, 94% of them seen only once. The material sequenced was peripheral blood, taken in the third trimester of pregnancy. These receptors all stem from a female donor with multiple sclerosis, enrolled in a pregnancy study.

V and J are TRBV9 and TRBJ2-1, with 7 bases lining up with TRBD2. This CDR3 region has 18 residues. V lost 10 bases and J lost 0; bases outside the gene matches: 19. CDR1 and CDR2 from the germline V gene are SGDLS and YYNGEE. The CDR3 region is CASANGTTLLSSYNEQFF. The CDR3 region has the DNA TGTGCCTCCGCGAACGGGACTACGCTCCTATCCTCCTACAATGAGCAGTTCTTC.

CDR3 DNA: TGCGCCAGCACCTCTGTAGCGGGGGGGCCGGGAGGCGTCGGGGAGCTGTTTTTT. Translating it yields CASTSVAGGPGGVGELFF. J is TRBJ2-2 and V is TRBV5-1; 11 positions match TRBD2. The V segment lost 6 bases and the J segment 7 bases; nucleotides outside the gene matches: 17. The CDR3 consists of 18 residues. Germline V gene sequence: CDR1 SGHRS, CDR2 YFSETQ.

CDR3 residues: CASIGQDPHEQYF. The CDR3 DNA reads TGTGCCAGCATCGGACAGGATCCTCACGAGCAGTACTTC. The chain employs TRBV5-5 and TRBJ2-7; the match to TRBD1 covers 7 bases. From germline, CDR1 is SGHKS and CDR2 YYEKEE (reference sequence). Trimming removed 6 bases from V and 5 bases from J; junction bases left unmatched: 8. The CDR3 is 13 amino acids.

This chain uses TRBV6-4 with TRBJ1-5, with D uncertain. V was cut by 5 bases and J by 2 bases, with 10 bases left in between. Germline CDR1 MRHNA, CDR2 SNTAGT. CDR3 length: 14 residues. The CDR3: CASSLEPGNQPQHF. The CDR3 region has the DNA TGTGCCAGCAGTTTAGAACCGGGCAATCAGCCCCAGCATTTT.

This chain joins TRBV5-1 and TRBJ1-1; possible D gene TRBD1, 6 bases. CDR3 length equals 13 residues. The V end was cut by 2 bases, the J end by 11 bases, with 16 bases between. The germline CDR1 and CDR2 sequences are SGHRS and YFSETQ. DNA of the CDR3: TGCGCCAGCAGCTTAGACAGGATCGGCGAGGCTTTCTTT. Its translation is CASSLDRIGEAFF.

CDR3 loop: CASRAQGRDEQYF. The DNA for the CDR3 is TGTGCCAGTAGGGCTCAGGGGCGGGACGAGCAGTACTTC. The gene calls are TRBV5-6 and TRBJ2-7, with a weak D call TRBD1 (6 bases). CDR1 is SGHDT and CDR2 is YYEEEE in the germline V gene. Trimming pared 8 bases from V and 5 bases from J, leaving 17 bases between. The length of the CDR3 is 13 residues.

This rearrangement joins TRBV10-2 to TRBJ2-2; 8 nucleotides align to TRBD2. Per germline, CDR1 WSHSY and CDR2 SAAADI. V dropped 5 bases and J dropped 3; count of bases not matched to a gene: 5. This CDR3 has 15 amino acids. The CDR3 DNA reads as TGCGCCAGCAGTTCGGGGGGGCCGGACACCGGGGAGCTGTTTTTT. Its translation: CASSSGGPDTGELFF.

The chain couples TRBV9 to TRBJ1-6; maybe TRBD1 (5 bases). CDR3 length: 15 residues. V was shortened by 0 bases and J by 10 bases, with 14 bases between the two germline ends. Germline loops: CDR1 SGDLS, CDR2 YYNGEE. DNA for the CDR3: TGTGCCAGCAGCGTAGCTTACGGGGGAGGATCACCCCTCCACTTT. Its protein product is CASSVAYGGGSPLHF.

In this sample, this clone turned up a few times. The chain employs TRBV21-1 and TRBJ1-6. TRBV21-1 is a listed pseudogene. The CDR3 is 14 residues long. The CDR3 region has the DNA TGTGCCAGCACACGGGGGGTGTGTAATTCACCCCTCCACTTT. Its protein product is CASTRGVCNSPLHF.

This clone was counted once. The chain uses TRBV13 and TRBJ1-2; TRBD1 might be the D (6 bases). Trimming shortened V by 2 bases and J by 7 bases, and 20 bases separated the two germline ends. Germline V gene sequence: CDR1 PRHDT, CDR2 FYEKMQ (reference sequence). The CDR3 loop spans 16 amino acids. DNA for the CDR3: TGTGCCAGCAGCTTAAATTTGGGGGGGGCGGACTCTGGCTACACCTTC. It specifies CASSLNLGGADSGYTF.

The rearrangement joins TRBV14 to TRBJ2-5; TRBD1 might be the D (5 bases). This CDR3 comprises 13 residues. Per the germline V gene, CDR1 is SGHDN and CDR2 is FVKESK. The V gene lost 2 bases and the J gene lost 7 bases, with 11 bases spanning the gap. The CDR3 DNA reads TGTGCCAGCAGCCAACAGACAGAAGGGACCCAGTACTTC. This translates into CASSQQTEGTQYF.

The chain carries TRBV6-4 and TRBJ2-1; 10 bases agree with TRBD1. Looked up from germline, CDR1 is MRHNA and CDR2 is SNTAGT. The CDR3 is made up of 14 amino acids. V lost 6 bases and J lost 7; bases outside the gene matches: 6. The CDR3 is CASSDGTGENEQFF. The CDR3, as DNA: TGTGCCAGCAGCGACGGGACAGGGGAAAATGAGCAGTTCTTC.

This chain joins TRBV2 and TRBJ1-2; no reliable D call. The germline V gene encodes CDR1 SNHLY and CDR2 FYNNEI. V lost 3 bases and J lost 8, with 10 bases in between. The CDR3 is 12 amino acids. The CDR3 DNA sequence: TGTGCCAGCAGTGACTCCCACACGGGCTACACCTTC. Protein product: CASSDSHTGYTF.

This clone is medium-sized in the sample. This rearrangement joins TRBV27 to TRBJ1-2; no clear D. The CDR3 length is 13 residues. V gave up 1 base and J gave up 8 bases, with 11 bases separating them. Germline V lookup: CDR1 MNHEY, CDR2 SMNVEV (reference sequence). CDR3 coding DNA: TGTGCCAGCAGTTTATGGGATGGGAGAGGCTACACCTTC. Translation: CASSLWDGRGYTF.

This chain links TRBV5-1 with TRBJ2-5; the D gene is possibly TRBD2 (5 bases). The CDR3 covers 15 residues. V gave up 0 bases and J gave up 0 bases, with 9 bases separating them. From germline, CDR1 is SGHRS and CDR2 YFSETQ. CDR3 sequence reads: CASSLAVSDQETQYF. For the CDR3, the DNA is TGCGCCAGCAGCTTGGCAGTTAGCGACCAAGAGACCCAGTACTTC.